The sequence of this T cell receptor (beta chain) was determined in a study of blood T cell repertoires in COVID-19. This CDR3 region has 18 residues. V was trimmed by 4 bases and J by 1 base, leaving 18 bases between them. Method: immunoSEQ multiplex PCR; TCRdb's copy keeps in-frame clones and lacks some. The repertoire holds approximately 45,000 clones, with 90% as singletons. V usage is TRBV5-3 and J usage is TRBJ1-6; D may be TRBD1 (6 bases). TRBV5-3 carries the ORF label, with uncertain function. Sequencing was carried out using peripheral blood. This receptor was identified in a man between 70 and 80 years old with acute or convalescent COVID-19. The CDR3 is CARSIRGGKMSYNSPLHF. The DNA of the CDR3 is TGTGCCAGAAGCATTCGCGGGGGCAAAATGTCCTATAATTCACCCCTCCACTTT.